These T cell receptor beta chains were read from a single sample in a study of control samples from healthy donors and cancer patients. The table came from immunoSEQ multiplex PCR; TCRdb's copy has only in-frame clones and leaves some out. The table includes tens of thousands of clones, around 90% detected once. The specimen was PBMCs. The receptors here all came from a woman aged 60-75 years with head and neck cancer. The CDR3 runs from the conserved cysteine through the conserved F or W. A D gene is named only where the DNA matches it firmly. Rows give clone size only sometimes, using once, few, many, or a class for an expanded clone.

size	V	D	J	DNA	CDR3
.	TRBV19	TRBD1	TRBJ2-1	TGTGCCAGTAGTAGTTACCTGGGACAGGGGGCATACAATGAGCAGTTCTTC	CASSSYLGQGAYNEQFF
.	TRBV3-1/TRBV3-2	TRBD2	TRBJ2-2	TGTGCCAGCAGCCTAGTAGCGGGTAAGGGAACCGGGGAGCTGTTTTTT	CASSLVAGKGTGELFF
.	TRBV6-6	TRBD1	TRBJ2-3	TGTGCCAGCAGTTACTTGGGACAGGGGAACACAGATACGCAGTATTTT	CASSYLGQGNTDTQYF
.	TRBV7-9	TRBD2	TRBJ2-1	TGTGCCAGCAGCTTATTAGGGCTAGCGGGAGTAGTTGATGAGCAGTTCTTC	CASSLLGLAGVVDEQFF
.	TRBV10-2	TRBD2	TRBJ2-5	TGCGCCAGCAGCCAAGGACTAGCGGGTTCAAAGACCCAGTACTTC	CASSQGLAGSKTQYF
.	TRBV5-1	TRBD1	TRBJ2-5	TGCGCCAGCAGCTTGGATCCACAGGGGGAGGAGACCCAGTACTTC	CASSLDPQGEETQYF
.	TRBV20-1	TRBD2	TRBJ2-5	TGCAGTGCTAGTGGGGCGGGAGAAGAGACCCAGTACTTC	CSASGAGEETQYF
once	TRBV6-1	.	TRBJ2-5	TGTGCCAGCAGTGACCGACCCGTTGGGCAAGAGACCCAGTACTTC	CASSDRPVGQETQYF
.	TRBV2	.	TRBJ2-3	TGTGCCAGCTCCGATCGGAAGGCGGTGGGCACAGATACGCAGTATTTT	CASSDRKAVGTDTQYF
.	TRBV28	.	TRBJ2-3	TGTGCCAGCAGTTTGGTTTTGGGACAGAACCCCGGAGGGGTCACAGATACGCAGTATTTT	CASSLVLGQNPGGVTDTQYF
.	TRBV14	.	TRBJ2-7	TGTGCCAGCAGCCAAGGCGGGGCCCCCTACGAGCAGTACTTC	CASSQGGAPYEQYF
.	TRBV4-1	.	TRBJ2-5	TGCGCCAGCAGCCTCATTCTGAGAGAGACCCAGTACTTC	CASSLILRETQYF
.	TRBV30	.	TRBJ2-7	TGTGCCTGGAAGCCCAGGGTCTACGAGCAGTACTTC	CAWKPRVYEQYF
.	TRBV19	TRBD1	TRBJ1-1	TGTGCCAGTAGTCTCCGTGGGGGGGGACAGGGACCCGGGCGAGCTTTCTTT	CASSLRGGGQGPGRAFF
.	TRBV7-9	.	TRBJ1-3	TGTGCCAGCAGCTCGTCTCGCGGCGCTGTTGGAAACACCATATATTTT	CASSSSRGAVGNTIYF
.	TRBV11-2	TRBD1	TRBJ2-7	TGTGCCAGCAGCTTAGAGACCGGGACAGGGTCCCACGAGCAGTACTTC	CASSLETGTGSHEQYF
.	TRBV5-1	TRBD1	TRBJ2-1	TGCGCCAGCAGCTCCGGGACAGGGGGCTTCGATGAGCAGTTCTTC	CASSSGTGGFDEQFF
.	TRBV27	TRBD1	TRBJ2-7	TGTGCCAGCAGTCCGGGACAGGGGCGCTCCTACGAGCAGTACTTC	CASSPGQGRSYEQYF
.	TRBV3-1/TRBV3-2	TRBD2	TRBJ2-2	TGTGCCAGCAGCTCGTCGACAAGGACTAGCGGGCTCTCCGGCGGGGAGCTGTTTTTT	CASSSSTRTSGLSGGELFF
.	TRBV4-1	.	TRBJ2-7	TGCGCCAACAGCCGACTAGTCCCTGAGCGCGAGCAGTACTTC	CANSRLVPEREQYF
.	TRBV5-4	TRBD2	TRBJ2-2	TGTGCCAGCAGCCCAAGGACTAGTGGAGCCGGGGAGCTGTTTTTT	CASSPRTSGAGELFF
.	TRBV6-5	.	TRBJ2-2	TGTGCCAGCAGTCCACTCCCGGGCACCGGGGAGCTGTTTTTT	CASSPLPGTGELFF
.	TRBV4-2	TRBD2	TRBJ2-1	TGTGCCAGCAGCCACGGGGTTGGGGGCGGGAGGGCCCACAATGAGCAGTTCTTC	CASSHGVGGGRAHNEQFF
.	TRBV18	.	TRBJ1-5	TGTGCCAGCTCACGGGCAGATAATAGCAATCAGCCCCAGCATTTT	CASSRADNSNQPQHF
.	TRBV29-1	.	TRBJ1-1	TGCAGCGCAAACAGGGCGGGGAACACTGAAGCTTTCTTT	CSANRAGNTEAFF
.	TRBV3-1/TRBV3-2	TRBD1	TRBJ2-2	TGTGCCAGCAGCTCCCGGGACAGAAACACCGGGGAGCTGTTTTTT	CASSSRDRNTGELFF
.	TRBV6-5	.	TRBJ1-2	TGTGCCAGCAGTTACTCGGGAATGCATGGCTACACCTTC	CASSYSGMHGYTF
once	TRBV28	TRBD1	TRBJ2-1	TGTGCCAGCAGTTTATATTTCTGGGAGGGGACCGAGGCCGGGACAGGGCGCGATGAGCAGTTCTTC	CASSLYFWEGTEAGTGRDEQFF
once	TRBV28	.	TRBJ2-2	TGTGCCAGCACCCCCGGTGTCCTCGACACCGGGGAGCTGTTTTTT	CASTPGVLDTGELFF
.	TRBV3-1/TRBV3-2	.	TRBJ1-4	TGTGCCAGCAGCCTCGGGGGTGGAGATGAAAAACTGTTTTTT	CASSLGGGDEKLFF
.	TRBV9	TRBD2	TRBJ2-1	TGTGCCAGCAGCGAAAGCGGGAGCGGTGAGCAGTTCTTC	CASSESGSGEQFF
.	TRBV6-6	TRBD1	TRBJ2-7	TGTGCCAGCAGACGAGGGACAGCCGAGCAGTACTTC	CASRRGTAEQYF
.	TRBV7-9	.	TRBJ2-5	TGTGCCAGCAGCTTATCGGGGTCGGGGGAGACCCAGTACTTC	CASSLSGSGETQYF
.	TRBV6-5	.	TRBJ2-1	TGTGCCAGCAAACTCATAGGGGGCTCCTACAATGAGCAGTTCTTC	CASKLIGGSYNEQFF
.	TRBV7-8	.	TRBJ1-5	TGTGCCAGCAGCTTCCGGGACCGGGGGCAGCCCCAGCATTTT	CASSFRDRGQPQHF
.	TRBV6-5	TRBD1	TRBJ1-4	TGTGCCAGCGCTTCCCCAGGGGGCTTTGGTGAAAAACTGTTTTTT	CASASPGGFGEKLFF
.	TRBV4-1	.	TRBJ1-5	TGCGCCAGCAGCCAGAACGCGGGACCTGCGTCGCCCCAGCATTTT	CASSQNAGPASPQHF
.	TRBV7-2	.	TRBJ2-3	TGTGCCAGCAGCTTTGCGGGACAAACCCCAGATACGCAGTATTTT	CASSFAGQTPDTQYF
.	TRBV5-1	.	TRBJ2-5	TGCGCCAGCAGCTTGGCGGGGGAGACCCAGTACTTC	CASSLAGETQYF
.	TRBV7-9	TRBD2	TRBJ2-3	TGTGCCAGCAGCTCCTCCGGGACTAGCGGGAGGGATACGCAGTATTTT	CASSSSGTSGRDTQYF
.	TRBV14	.	TRBJ2-1	TGTGCCAGCAGCCAGCGAGGGGGAGGAAATGAGCAGTTCTTC	CASSQRGGGNEQFF
once	TRBV6-2/TRBV6-3	TRBD1	TRBJ2-7	TGTGCCAGCAGTTACGACCGGGACAGGGGTTTGGACGAGCAGTACTTC	CASSYDRDRGLDEQYF
.	TRBV7-2	.	TRBJ2-5	TGTGCCAGCAGCCCAGGAAGGCAAGAGACCCAGTACTTC	CASSPGRQETQYF
.	TRBV3-1/TRBV3-2	.	TRBJ2-7	TGTGCCAGCAGCCACACCACCCCTGGTTTAGGGTCCAACTACGAGCAGTACTTC	CASSHTTPGLGSNYEQYF
.	TRBV6-1	TRBD1	TRBJ2-2	TGTGCCAGCAGCGAAAATAACAGGGGGCGTAGCACCGGGGAGCTGTTTTTT	CASSENNRGRSTGELFF
.	TRBV10-3	.	TRBJ1-2	TGTGCCACCGGCGGGACCGACTATGGCTACACCTTC	CATGGTDYGYTF
.	TRBV5-1	.	TRBJ2-1	TGCGCCAGCAGCTTGAATCCGGCCGTGAGGGGCAATGAGCAGTTCTTC	CASSLNPAVRGNEQFF
.	TRBV3-1/TRBV3-2	TRBD1	TRBJ2-7	TGTGCCAGCAGCCCACCTCCCGGACAGGGTAGCAACGAGCAGTACTTC	CASSPPPGQGSNEQYF
.	TRBV5-4	.	TRBJ1-1	TGTGCCAGCAGCTTGGATCAGGGAGCTAGCACTGAAGCTTTCTTT	CASSLDQGASTEAFF